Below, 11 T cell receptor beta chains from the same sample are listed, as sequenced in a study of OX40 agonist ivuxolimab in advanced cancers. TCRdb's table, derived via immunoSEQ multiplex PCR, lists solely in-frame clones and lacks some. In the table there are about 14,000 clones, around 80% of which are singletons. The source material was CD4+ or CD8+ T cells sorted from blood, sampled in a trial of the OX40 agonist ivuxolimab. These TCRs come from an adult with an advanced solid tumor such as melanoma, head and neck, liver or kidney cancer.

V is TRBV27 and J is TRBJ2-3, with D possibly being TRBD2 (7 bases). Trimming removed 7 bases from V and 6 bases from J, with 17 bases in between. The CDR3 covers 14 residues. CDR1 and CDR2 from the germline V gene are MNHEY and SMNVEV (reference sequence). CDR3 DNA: TGTGCCAGCACCAGCGAGGGGGGGCAGGATACGCAGTATTTT. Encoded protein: CASTSEGGQDTQYF.

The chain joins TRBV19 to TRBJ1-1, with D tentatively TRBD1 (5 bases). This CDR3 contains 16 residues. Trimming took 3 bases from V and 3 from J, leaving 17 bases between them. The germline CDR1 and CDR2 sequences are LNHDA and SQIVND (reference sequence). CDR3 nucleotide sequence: TGTGCCAGTAGTATGTTCGGGGGTCCGGGGGACACTGAAGCTTTCTTT. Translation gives CASSMFGGPGDTEAFF.

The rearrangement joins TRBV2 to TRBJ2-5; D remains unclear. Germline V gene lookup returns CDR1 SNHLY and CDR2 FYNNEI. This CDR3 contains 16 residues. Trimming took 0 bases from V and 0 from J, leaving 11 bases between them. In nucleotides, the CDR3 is TGTGCCAGCAGTGAAGCACCCACGGCGTACCAAGAGACCCAGTACTTC. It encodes CASSEAPTAYQETQYF.

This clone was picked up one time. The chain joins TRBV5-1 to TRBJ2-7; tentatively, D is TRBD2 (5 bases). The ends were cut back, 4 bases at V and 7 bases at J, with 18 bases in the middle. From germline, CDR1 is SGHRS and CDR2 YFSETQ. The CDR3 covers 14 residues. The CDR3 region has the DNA TGCGCCAGCAGCCCCCGGGAACCATCTCGGGAGCAGTACTTC. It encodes CASSPREPSREQYF.

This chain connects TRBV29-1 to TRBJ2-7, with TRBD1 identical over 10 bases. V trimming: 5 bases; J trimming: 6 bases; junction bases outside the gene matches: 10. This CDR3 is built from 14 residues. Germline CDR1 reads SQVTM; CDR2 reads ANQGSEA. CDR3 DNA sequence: TGCAGCGTTCTGTCTCCGGGACAGGGGTCCGAGCAGTACTTC. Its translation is CSVLSPGQGSEQYF.

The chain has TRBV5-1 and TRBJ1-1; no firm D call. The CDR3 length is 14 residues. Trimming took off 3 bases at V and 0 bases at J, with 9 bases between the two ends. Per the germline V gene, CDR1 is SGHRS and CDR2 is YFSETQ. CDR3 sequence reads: CASSSPVMNTEAFF. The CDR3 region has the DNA TGCGCCAGCAGCTCCCCCGTAATGAACACTGAAGCTTTCTTT.

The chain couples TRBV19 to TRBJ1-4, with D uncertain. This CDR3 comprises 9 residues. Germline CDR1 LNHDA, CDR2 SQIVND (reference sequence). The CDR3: CRAEKKLFF. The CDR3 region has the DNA TGTAGGGCAGAGAAGAAACTGTTTTTT. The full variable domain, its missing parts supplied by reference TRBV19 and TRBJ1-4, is DGGITQSPKYLFRKEGQNVTLSCEQNLNHDAMYWYRQDPGQGLRLIYYSQIVNDFQKGDIAEGYSVSREKKESFPLTVTSAQKNPTAFYLCRAEKKLFFGSGTQLSVL.

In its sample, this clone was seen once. In DNA form, the CDR3 reads TGTGCCAGCACCCCACTAGGGGGGGGCCCTCCTTCCTACAATGAGCAGTTCTTC. Residues: CASTPLGGGPPSYNEQFF. The V call is TRBV7-9, the J call TRBJ2-1; a weak D match, TRBD2 (7 bases). Germline-derived CDR1 and CDR2 are SEHNR and FQNEAQ (reference sequence). V was trimmed by 7 bases and J by 1 base, leaving 23 bases between them. The CDR3 covers 18 residues.

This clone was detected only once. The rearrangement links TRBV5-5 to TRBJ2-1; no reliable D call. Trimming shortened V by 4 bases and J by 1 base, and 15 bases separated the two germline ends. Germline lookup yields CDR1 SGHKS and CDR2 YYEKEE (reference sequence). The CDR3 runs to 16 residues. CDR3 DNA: TGTGCCAGCAGCCCCGGGCCCCCAAGGTCCTACAATGAGCAGTTCTTC. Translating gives CASSPGPPRSYNEQFF.

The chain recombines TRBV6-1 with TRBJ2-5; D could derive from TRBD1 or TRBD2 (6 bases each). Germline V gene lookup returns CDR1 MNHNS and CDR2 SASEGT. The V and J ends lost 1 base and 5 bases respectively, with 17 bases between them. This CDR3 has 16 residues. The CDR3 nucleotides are TGTGCCAGCAGTGAAGATGGAGGGAAAGGGGGGGAGACCCAGTACTTC. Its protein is CASSEDGGKGGETQYF.

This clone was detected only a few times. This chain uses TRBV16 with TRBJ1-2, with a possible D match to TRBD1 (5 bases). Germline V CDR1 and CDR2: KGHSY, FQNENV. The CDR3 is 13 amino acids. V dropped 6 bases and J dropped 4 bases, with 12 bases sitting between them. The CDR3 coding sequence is TGTGCCAGCAGTACCGACGGGACCTATGGCTACACCTTC. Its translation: CASSTDGTYGYTF.